The clone carrying this T cell receptor (beta chain) was recorded once. The source of the sample is a study of blood T cell repertoires in COVID-19. Looking at the study overall: Samples taken during acute and convalescent COVID-19 were collected in the United States, Italy and Spain.

The CDR3 is 17 residues long. With 2 bases clipped from V and 5 bases from J, the junction kept 14 bases outside the gene matches. Germline V gene lookup returns CDR1 MNHEY and CDR2 SMNVEV (reference sequence). Study processing details: Nucleated cell counts were estimated from reference gene primer amplification. Libraries were prepared by immunoSEQ multiplex PCR; TCRdb keeps only in-frame clonotypes and omits some of them. That table is the source of V, J and clone size, and D and trimming were worked out from the DNA. The sample shows under 40,000 clones, 85% of them seen only once. This TCR was recovered from a human donor with acute or convalescent COVID-19. The donor label of this sample is uncertain. This rearrangement joins TRBV27 to TRBJ1-2; 7 bases match TRBD1. Sequenced input: peripheral blood. The CDR3 loop is CASSLTTSTGVRYGYTF. For the CDR3, the DNA is TGTGCCAGCAGTTTAACTACCTCAACAGGGGTTAGGTATGGCTACACCTTC.